Sequencing of this T cell receptor beta chain was carried out in a study of CD8 T cells in Susac syndrome. The germline V gene has CDR1 KGHSH and CDR2 LQKENI. There are 14 residues in the CDR3. Trimming removed 0 bases at V and 3 bases at J, with 8 bases between. The authors reverse transcribed about 0.5 to 1 ug RNA with random hexamers. TCRdb reanalysed the immunoSEQ multiplex PCR reads using MiXCR and keeps one entry per CDR3 protein. Among some 300,000 distinct CDR3 sequences listed, roughly 90% were seen once. Sequences were obtained from CD8+ T cells from PBMCs. This receptor was identified in a human donor with multiple sclerosis. The chain carries TRBV18 and TRBJ2-5; D call uncertain. The CDR3 DNA follows: TGTGCCAGCTCACCACCGGGAATAGAAGAGACCCAGTACTTC. This gives the protein CASSPPGIEETQYF.